Sequencing of this TCR beta chain was carried out in a study of CD8 T cells in ankylosing spondylitis. This clonotype was recorded many times. Germline values: CDR1 DFQATT, CDR2 SNEGSKA (reference sequence). The CDR3 is made up of 13 amino acids. Each CDR3 protein gets one entry after TCRdb re-called the 5' RACE reads with MiXCR. The sample consists of about 300,000 distinct CDR3 sequences, under 14% of them appearing once. The rearrangement links TRBV20-1 to TRBJ2-3; the D gene is possibly TRBD2 (6 bases). The clonotype originates from a female donor with ankylosing spondylitis or in good health (not recorded which). The sample comprised blood, either unsorted or a sorted T cell fraction (not recorded which). The CDR3 DNA reads as TGCACCAGCCAGGCTAGCGGCACAGATACGCAGTATTTT. Amino acids: CTSQASGTDTQYF.